This entry concerns a single T cell receptor beta chain. The data were obtained in a study of cytomegalovirus exposure and HLA in healthy donors. Overall study: A subsequent analysis stated that the 100 to 150 validation repertoires were run on the same platform as the 650 to 850 first-cohort repertoires.

TCRdb keeps only in-frame clones here, not all; method: immunoSEQ multiplex PCR. The sample shows 200,000 to 250,000 clones, approximately 83% of them seen only once. CDR1 is MGHRA, CDR2 YSYEKL, per germline. V gave up 1 base and J gave up 2 bases; unmatched junction bases: 4. The CDR3 extends over 15 amino acids. The chain couples TRBV4-1 to TRBJ2-5; 7 bases are shared with TRBD1. The sample taken for sequencing was PBMCs. The receptor was isolated from a woman between 25 and 40 years old in good health and CMV-seropositive. In nucleotides, the CDR3 is TGCGCCAGCAGCCAAGTCCCGGGACAGCAAGAGACCCAGTACTTC. Its translation is CASSQVPGQQETQYF.